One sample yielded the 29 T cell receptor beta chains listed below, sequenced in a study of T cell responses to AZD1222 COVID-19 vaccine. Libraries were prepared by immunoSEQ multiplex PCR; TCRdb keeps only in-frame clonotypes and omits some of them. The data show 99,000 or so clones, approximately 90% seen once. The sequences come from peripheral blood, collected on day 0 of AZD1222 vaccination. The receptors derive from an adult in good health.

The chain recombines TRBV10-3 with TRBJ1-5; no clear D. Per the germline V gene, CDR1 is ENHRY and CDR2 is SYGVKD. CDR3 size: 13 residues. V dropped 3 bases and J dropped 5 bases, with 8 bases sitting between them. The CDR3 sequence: CAISDADYQPQHF. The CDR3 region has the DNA TGTGCCATCAGTGACGCTGACTATCAGCCCCAGCATTTT.

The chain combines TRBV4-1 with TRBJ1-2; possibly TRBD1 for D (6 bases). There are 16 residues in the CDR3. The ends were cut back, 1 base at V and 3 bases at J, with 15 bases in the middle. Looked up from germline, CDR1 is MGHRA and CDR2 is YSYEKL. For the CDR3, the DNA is TGCGCCAGCAGCCAAGGGAGGGGCAGGGGCGACTATGGCTACACCTTC. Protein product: CASSQGRGRGDYGYTF.

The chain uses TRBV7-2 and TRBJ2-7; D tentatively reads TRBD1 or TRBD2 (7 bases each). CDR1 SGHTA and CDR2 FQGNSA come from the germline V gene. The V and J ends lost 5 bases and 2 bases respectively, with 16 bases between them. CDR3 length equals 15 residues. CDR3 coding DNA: TGTGCCAGCAGCCTACAGGGGCTAGCGGCCTACGAGCAGTACTTC. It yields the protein CASSLQGLAAYEQYF.

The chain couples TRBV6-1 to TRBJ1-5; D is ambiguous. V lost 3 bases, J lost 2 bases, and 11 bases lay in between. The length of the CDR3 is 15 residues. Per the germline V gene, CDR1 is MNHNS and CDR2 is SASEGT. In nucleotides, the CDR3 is TGTGCCAGCAGTGATCCCGGGGTCGGCAATCAGCCCCAGCATTTT. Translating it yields CASSDPGVGNQPQHF.

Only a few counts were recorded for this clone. CDR3 bases: TGTGCCAGCAGACAGGCCGTGGTTGGACAGGGGGACACCGGGGAGCTGTTTTTT. It encodes CASRQAVVGQGDTGELFF. J is TRBJ2-2 and V is TRBV11-3; 10 nucleotides line up with TRBD1. CDR3 size: 18 residues. The V gene's germline CDR1 is SGHNT and CDR2 YENEEA. After removal of 6 bases from V and 3 bases from J, the junction contained 13 bases not matched to a gene. Drawing the rest from reference TRBV11-3 and TRBJ2-2, the complete variable domain is EAGVVQSPRYKIIEKKQPVAFWCNPISGHNTLYWYLQNLGQGPELLIRYENEEAVDDSQLPKDRFSAERLKGVDSTLKIQPAELGDSAVYLCASRQAVVGQGDTGELFFGEGSRLTVL.

The CDR3 nucleotides are TGTGCCAGCATGGCCATGGGTAATTCACCCCTCCACTTT. Residues: CASMAMGNSPLHF. The V and J genes are TRBV2 and TRBJ1-6, with D hard to call. The CDR3 is 13 amino acids. Germline V gene sequence: CDR1 SNHLY, CDR2 FYNNEI. V lost 7 bases to trimming and J lost 6 bases, with 10 bases between them.

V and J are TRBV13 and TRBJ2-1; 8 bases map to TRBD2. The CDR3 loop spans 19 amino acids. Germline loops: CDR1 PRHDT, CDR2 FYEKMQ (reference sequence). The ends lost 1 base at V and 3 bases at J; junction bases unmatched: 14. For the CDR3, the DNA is TGTGCCAGCAGCTTAGAAAGGAGGAAACTAGCGGTCTTCTACAATGAGCAGTTCTTC. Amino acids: CASSLERRKLAVFYNEQFF.

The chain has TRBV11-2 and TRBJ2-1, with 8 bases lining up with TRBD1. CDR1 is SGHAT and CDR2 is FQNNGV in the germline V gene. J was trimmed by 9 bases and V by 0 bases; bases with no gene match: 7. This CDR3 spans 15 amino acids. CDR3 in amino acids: CASSLDPGQVAEQFF. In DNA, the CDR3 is TGTGCCAGCAGCTTAGATCCGGGACAGGTCGCTGAGCAGTTCTTC.

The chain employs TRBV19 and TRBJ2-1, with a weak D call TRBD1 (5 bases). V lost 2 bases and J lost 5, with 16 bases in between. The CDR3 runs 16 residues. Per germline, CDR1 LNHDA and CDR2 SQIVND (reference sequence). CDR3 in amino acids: CASSINLGPNNNEQFF. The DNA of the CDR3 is TGTGCCAGTAGTATAAACTTGGGGCCGAACAACAATGAGCAGTTCTTC.

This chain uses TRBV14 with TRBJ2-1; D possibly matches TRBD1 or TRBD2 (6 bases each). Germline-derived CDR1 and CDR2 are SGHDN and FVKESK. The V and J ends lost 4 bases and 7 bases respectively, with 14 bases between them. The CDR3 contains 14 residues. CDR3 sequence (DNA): TGTGCCAGCAGCCCGGGGGCACAGTGGAATGAGCAGTTCTTC. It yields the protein CASSPGAQWNEQFF.

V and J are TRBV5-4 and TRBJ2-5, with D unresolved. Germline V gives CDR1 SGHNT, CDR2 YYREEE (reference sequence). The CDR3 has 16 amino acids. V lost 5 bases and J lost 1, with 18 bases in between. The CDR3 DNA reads TGTGCCAGCAGTCCCAAAAATACTGGGGTCCAAGAGACCCAGTACTTC. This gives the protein CASSPKNTGVQETQYF.

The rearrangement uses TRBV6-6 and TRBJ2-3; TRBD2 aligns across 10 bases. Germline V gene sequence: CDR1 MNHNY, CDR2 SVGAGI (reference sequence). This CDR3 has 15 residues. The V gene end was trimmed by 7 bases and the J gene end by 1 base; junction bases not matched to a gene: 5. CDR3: CASTPTSGRTDTQYF. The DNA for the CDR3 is TGTGCCAGCACCCCGACTAGCGGGCGCACAGATACGCAGTATTTT.

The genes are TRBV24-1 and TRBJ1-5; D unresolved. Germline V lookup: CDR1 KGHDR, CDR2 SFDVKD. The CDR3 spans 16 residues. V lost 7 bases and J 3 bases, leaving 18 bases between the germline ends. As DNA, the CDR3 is TGTGCCACCAGAGGTAAAAAGTTAAGGTCCAATCAGCCCCAGCATTTT. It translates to CATRGKKLRSNQPQHF.

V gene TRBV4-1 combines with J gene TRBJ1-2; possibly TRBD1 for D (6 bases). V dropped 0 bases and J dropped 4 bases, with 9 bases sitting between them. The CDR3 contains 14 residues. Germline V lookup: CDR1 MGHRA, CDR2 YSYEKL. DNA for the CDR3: TGCGCCAGCAGCCAAGAATGGGGGGCCTATGGCTACACCTTC. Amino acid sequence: CASSQEWGAYGYTF.

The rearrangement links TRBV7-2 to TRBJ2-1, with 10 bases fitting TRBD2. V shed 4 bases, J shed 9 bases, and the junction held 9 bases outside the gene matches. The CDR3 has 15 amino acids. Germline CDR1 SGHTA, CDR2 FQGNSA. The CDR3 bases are TGTGCCAGCAGCTACATGAGCGGGGGGGGCACTGAGCAGTTCTTC. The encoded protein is CASSYMSGGGTEQFF.

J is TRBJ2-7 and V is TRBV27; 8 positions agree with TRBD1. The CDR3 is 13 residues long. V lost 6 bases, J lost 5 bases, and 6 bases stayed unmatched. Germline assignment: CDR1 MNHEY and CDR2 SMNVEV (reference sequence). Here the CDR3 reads CASRPGGVNEQYF. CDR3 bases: TGTGCCAGCAGACCAGGGGGCGTAAACGAGCAGTACTTC.

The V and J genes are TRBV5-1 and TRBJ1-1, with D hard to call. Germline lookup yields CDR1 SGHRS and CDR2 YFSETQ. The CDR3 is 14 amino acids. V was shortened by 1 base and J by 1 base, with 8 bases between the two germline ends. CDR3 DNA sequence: TGCGCCAGCAGCTTGTCGGAGGGGAACACTGAAGCTTTCTTT. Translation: CASSLSEGNTEAFF.

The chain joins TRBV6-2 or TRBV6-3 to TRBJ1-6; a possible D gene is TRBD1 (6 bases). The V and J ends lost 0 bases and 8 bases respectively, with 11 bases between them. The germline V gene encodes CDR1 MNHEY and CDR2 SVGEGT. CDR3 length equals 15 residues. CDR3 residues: CASSYSRRGDSPLHF. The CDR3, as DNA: TGTGCCAGCAGTTACTCTAGGAGGGGGGATTCACCCCTCCACTTT.

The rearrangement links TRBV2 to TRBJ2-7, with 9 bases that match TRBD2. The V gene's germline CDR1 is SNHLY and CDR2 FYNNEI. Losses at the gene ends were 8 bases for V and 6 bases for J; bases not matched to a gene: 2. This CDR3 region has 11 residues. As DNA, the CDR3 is TGTGCCAGCGAACTAGCGGGCGAGCAGTACTTC. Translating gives CASELAGEQYF.

For the CDR3, the DNA is TGTGCCAGCGGCCCTAGCGGGAACACCGGGGAGCTGTTTTTT. This codes for CASGPSGNTGELFF. V gene TRBV11-3 combines with J gene TRBJ2-2; TRBD2 agrees at 7 bases. This CDR3 has 14 amino acids. V lost 8 bases, J lost 1 base, and 4 bases stayed unmatched. Germline V lookup: CDR1 SGHNT, CDR2 YENEEA.

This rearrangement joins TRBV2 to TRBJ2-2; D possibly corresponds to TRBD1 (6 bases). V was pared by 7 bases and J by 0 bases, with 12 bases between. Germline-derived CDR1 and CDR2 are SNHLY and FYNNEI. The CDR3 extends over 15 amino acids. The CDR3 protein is CASKSRTANTGELFF. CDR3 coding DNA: TGTGCCAGCAAGAGTAGGACAGCGAACACCGGGGAGCTGTTTTTT.

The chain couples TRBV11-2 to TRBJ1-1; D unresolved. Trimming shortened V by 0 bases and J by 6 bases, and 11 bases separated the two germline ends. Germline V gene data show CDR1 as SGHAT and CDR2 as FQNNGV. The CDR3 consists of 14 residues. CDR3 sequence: CASSLEGTGAEAFF. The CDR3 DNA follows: TGTGCCAGCAGCTTAGAAGGCACGGGCGCTGAAGCTTTCTTT.

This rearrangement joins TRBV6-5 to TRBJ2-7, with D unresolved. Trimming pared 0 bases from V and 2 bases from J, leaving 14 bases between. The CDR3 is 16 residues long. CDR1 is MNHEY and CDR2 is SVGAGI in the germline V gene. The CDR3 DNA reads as TGTGCCAGCAGTTACTCGTTGGCAGGCTCCCCCTACGAGCAGTACTTC. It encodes CASSYSLAGSPYEQYF.

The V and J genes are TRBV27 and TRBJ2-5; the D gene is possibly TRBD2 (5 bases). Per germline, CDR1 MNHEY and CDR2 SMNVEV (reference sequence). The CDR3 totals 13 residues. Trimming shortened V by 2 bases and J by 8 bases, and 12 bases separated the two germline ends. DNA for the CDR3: TGTGCCAGCAGTTTAGCCTCACTAGGCACCCAGTACTTC. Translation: CASSLASLGTQYF.

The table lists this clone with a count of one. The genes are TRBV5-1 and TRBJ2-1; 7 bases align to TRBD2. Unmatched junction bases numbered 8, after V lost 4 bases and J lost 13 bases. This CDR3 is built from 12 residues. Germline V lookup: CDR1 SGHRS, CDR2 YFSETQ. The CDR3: CASSQETSPQFF. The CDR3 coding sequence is TGCGCCAGCAGCCAAGAGACTAGCCCTCAGTTCTTC.

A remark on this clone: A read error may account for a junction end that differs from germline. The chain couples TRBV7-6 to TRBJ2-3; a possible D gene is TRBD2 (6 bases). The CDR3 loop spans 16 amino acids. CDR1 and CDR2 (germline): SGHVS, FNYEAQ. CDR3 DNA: TGTGCCAGCAGCCTAGCTCGGGGAGGAGGCGCAGATACGCAGTATTTT. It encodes CASSLARGGGADTQYF.

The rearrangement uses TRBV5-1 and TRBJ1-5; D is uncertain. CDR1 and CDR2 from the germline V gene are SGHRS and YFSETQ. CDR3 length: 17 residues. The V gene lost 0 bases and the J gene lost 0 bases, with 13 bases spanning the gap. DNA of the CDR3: TGCGCCAGCAGCTTGGGGGCGAGGGCCGGTAGCAATCAGCCCCAGCATTTT. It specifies CASSLGARAGSNQPQHF. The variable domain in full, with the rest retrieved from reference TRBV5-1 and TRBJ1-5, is KAGVTQTPRYLIKTRGQQVTLSCSPISGHRSVSWYQQTPGQGLQFLFEYFSETQRNKGNFPGRFSGRQFSNSRSEMNVSTLELGDSALYLCASSLGARAGSNQPQHFGDGTRLSIL.

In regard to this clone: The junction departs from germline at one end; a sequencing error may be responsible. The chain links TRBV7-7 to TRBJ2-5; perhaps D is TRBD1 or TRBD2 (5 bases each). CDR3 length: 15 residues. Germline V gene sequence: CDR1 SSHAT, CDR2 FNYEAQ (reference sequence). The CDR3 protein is CASSSGTLPQETQYF. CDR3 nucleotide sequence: TGTGCTAGCAGCTCAGGGACGCTTCCACAAGAGACCCAGTACTTC.

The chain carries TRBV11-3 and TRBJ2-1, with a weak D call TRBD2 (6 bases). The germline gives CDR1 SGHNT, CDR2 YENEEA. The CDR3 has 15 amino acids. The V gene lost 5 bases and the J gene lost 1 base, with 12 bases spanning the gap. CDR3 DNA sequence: TGTGCCAGCAGCCCGAGACTAGTATCCTACAATGAGCAGTTCTTC. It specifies CASSPRLVSYNEQFF.